This TCR beta chain was retrieved from a study of cytomegalovirus exposure and HLA in healthy donors. Overall study findings and caveats: According to an earlier analysis, most TCR beta V segments yielded productive rearrangements about 87% or about 30% of the time. The study recorded more than 150 TCR beta chains that were cytomegalovirus-associated.

Germline V CDR1 and CDR2: SGHVS, FQNEAQ. The CDR3 is 17 residues long. V shed 0 bases and J shed 0 bases, with 14 bases lying between them. All the people who gave samples were healthy bone marrow donors. Missing from this donor's record is the CMV serostatus. A note on this clone: Its antigen is unknown.

PCR used 60 Vbeta primers and 13 Jbeta primers. Profiling relied on immunoSEQ multiplex PCR, and the TCRdb table lists in-frame clones only, not all of them. The repertoire includes approximately 100,000 clones, around 76% of them detected once, and roughly 8% sits in the top ten. The genes are TRBV7-8 and TRBJ1-1; D not resolved. The sequence came from a human donor in good health. Sample: PBMCs. The CDR3 coding sequence is TGTGCCAGCAGCTTAGCGCGGGTAGGGTTGATGAACACTGAAGCTTTCTTT. This codes for CASSLARVGLMNTEAFF. The full variable domain, in which reference TRBV7-8 and TRBJ1-1 provide the parts outside the CDR3, is GAGVSQSPRYKVAKRGQDVALRCDPISGHVSLFWYQQALGQGPEFLTYFQNEAQLDKSGLPSDRFFAERPEGSVSTLKIQRTQQEDSAVYLCASSLARVGLMNTEAFFGQGTRLTVV.